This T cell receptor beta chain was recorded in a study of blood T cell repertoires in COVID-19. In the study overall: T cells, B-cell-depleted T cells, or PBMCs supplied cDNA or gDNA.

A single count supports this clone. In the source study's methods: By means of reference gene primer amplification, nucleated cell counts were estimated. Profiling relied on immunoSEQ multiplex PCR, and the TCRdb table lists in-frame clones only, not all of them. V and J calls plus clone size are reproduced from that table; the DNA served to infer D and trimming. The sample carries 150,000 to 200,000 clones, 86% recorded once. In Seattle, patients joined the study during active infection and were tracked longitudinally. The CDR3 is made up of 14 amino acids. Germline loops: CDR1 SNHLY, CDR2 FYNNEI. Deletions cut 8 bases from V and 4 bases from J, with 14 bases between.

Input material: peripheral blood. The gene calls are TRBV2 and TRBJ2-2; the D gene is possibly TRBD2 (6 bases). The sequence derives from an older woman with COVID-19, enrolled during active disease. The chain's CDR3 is CASGKTRTTGELFF. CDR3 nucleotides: TGTGCCAGCGGAAAGACTAGAACCACCGGGGAGCTGTTTTTT.